The rows below give T cell receptor beta chains drawn from one sample of a study of blood T cell repertoires in COVID-19. Profiling relied on immunoSEQ multiplex PCR, and the TCRdb table lists in-frame clones only, not all of them. In the table there are about 230,000 clones, around 89% of which are singletons. Sequenced input: PBMCs or T cells enriched from blood (not recorded which). The receptors were sampled from a woman aged 40 to 49 with acute COVID-19. CDR3s leave out the opening cysteine and the closing phenylalanine or tryptophan. Each record gives: D gene, clone size, J gene, V gene, CDR3 protein. The D gene is left open where the match is weak. Clone size is shown for a subset of rows, as once, few, many or a class of expanded clone.

D: NA; size: NA; J: TRBJ1-6; V: TRBV30; CDR3: AWRPTSSPLH
D: TRBD1; size: NA; J: TRBJ1-1; V: TRBV7-2; CDR3: ASSGQGARMNTEAF
D: NA; size: NA; J: TRBJ1-1; V: TRBV29-1; CDR3: SVWGGQKSLNTEAF
D: TRBD2; size: NA; J: TRBJ2-2; V: TRBV19; CDR3: ASSAGLAGDTGELF
D: NA; size: NA; J: TRBJ1-3; V: TRBV11-3; CDR3: ASSLGAYSGNTIY
D: TRBD1; size: NA; J: TRBJ1-3; V: TRBV18; CDR3: ASSPLTGAGNTIY
D: NA; size: NA; J: TRBJ1-1; V: TRBV7-2; CDR3: ASSFWTGNTEAF
D: TRBD1; size: NA; J: TRBJ2-7; V: TRBV3-1/TRBV3-2; CDR3: ASSQTRLDRVVHEQY
D: TRBD2; size: NA; J: TRBJ2-3; V: TRBV14; CDR3: ASSRPPWGGTDTQY
D: TRBD1; size: NA; J: TRBJ2-3; V: TRBV30; CDR3: AVGQGSADTQY
D: TRBD2; size: NA; J: TRBJ2-2; V: TRBV2; CDR3: ASSDGLADTGELF
D: NA; size: NA; J: TRBJ2-1; V: TRBV30; CDR3: AWIRVYEQF
D: NA; size: NA; J: TRBJ2-2; V: TRBV3-1/TRBV3-2; CDR3: ASSQGTLNTGELF
D: NA; size: NA; J: TRBJ1-2; V: TRBV4-1; CDR3: ASSQLLTPNYGYT
D: TRBD1; size: NA; J: TRBJ1-4; V: TRBV7-8; CDR3: ASSPARGLANEKLF
D: NA; size: NA; J: TRBJ1-4; V: TRBV4-1; CDR3: ASSQDGARGSGEKLF
D: NA; size: NA; J: TRBJ2-1; V: TRBV12-1; CDR3: ASSLAGSSGTNEQF
D: NA; size: NA; J: TRBJ1-2; V: TRBV27; CDR3: ASSLQRDYGYT
D: TRBD2; size: NA; J: TRBJ2-2; V: TRBV5-1; CDR3: ASSSGLGTGELF
D: NA; size: NA; J: TRBJ2-1; V: TRBV19; CDR3: ASISSGGPPGEQF
D: TRBD2; size: NA; J: TRBJ2-5; V: TRBV7-6; CDR3: ASSLLAGGLVETQY
D: NA; size: NA; J: TRBJ1-4; V: TRBV15; CDR3: ATRTAQVEKLF
D: NA; size: NA; J: TRBJ1-1; V: TRBV10-1; CDR3: ASSESRGVNTEAF
D: NA; size: NA; J: TRBJ2-3; V: TRBV2; CDR3: ASMAVGTDTQY
D: TRBD1; size: NA; J: TRBJ2-3; V: TRBV4-2; CDR3: ASSPRQGSTDTQY
D: TRBD2; size: NA; J: TRBJ2-1; V: TRBV24-1; CDR3: ATRAGTSNGDEQF
D: NA; size: NA; J: TRBJ1-4; V: TRBV25-1; CDR3: ASTPTPGVGEKLF
D: TRBD1; size: NA; J: TRBJ1-2; V: TRBV19; CDR3: ASSIVRGLSGYT
D: TRBD2; size: NA; J: TRBJ2-1; V: TRBV7-2; CDR3: ASSLISGGSSYNEQF
D: NA; size: NA; J: TRBJ1-2; V: TRBV4-3; CDR3: ASSQDRQAYGYT
D: NA; size: NA; J: TRBJ1-5; V: TRBV7-9; CDR3: ASSLDSGNQPQH
D: TRBD2; size: once; J: TRBJ2-3; V: TRBV11-3; CDR3: ASSLSGRAEDTQY
D: NA; size: NA; J: TRBJ1-2; V: TRBV14; CDR3: ASSQGASVLYGYT
D: NA; size: NA; J: TRBJ1-2; V: TRBV29-1; CDR3: SVYFDGYT
D: TRBD1; size: NA; J: TRBJ2-1; V: TRBV14; CDR3: ASSPSGTGGSGEQF
D: TRBD1; size: NA; J: TRBJ1-2; V: TRBV5-1; CDR3: ASSLGQGGGLNYGYT
D: TRBD1; size: NA; J: TRBJ2-5; V: TRBV5-1; CDR3: ASSLETGLGETQY
D: TRBD1; size: NA; J: TRBJ1-1; V: TRBV7-9; CDR3: ASSSGQANTEAF
D: NA; size: NA; J: TRBJ1-6; V: TRBV5-6; CDR3: ASSLPSSYNSPLH
D: TRBD1; size: NA; J: TRBJ1-6; V: TRBV5-5; CDR3: ASSGGTGENSPLH
D: NA; size: NA; J: TRBJ1-1; V: TRBV29-1; CDR3: SVLDRNTEAF
D: NA; size: NA; J: TRBJ2-7; V: TRBV9; CDR3: ASSARTGTEQY